This TCR beta chain was profiled in a study of blood T cell repertoires in COVID-19. Across the study: The United States, Italy and Spain were the sources of the acute and convalescent COVID-19 samples.

V was clipped by 0 bases and J by 1 base; unmatched bases: 5. The CDR3 totals 16 residues. Germline CDR1 reads SGHTA; CDR2 reads FQGNSA. Using immunoSEQ multiplex PCR, the repertoire was profiled, and TCRdb retains in-frame clones only, with some absent. The sample shows around 250,000 clones, roughly 85% of them seen only once. This clone was observed a few times. Sequencing input: peripheral blood. The chain carries TRBV7-2 and TRBJ2-7, with 8 bases fitting TRBD1. The TCR sequence derives from a man aged 55 to 70 who had recovered from COVID-19. CDR3 bases: TGTGCCAGCAGCTTAGCCGGCAGGGGGCGATCCTACGAGCAGTACTTC. This translates into CASSLAGRGRSYEQYF.